Given below is one T cell receptor (beta chain) in context. Its specificity is unknown. The data derive from a study of T cells after posttransplantation cyclophosphamide. Study outcomes and limitations: Later blood repertoires were often dominated by clones from the donor CD8+ memory compartment. Tissue-infiltrating T cells from skin or gut overlapped little with blood T cells. Recipient CMV seropositivity and CMV reactivation strongly tracked TRB clonality.

Assay used: immunoSEQ multiplex PCR; TCRdb lists only in-frame clones, some missing. This sample includes some 40,000 clones with no singletons; its ten biggest clones take up 5.5% to 7%. From germline, CDR1 is LGHNA and CDR2 YNFKEQ. There are 15 residues in the CDR3. V dropped 0 bases and J dropped 7; count of bases not matched to a gene: 8. The origin of this receptor is a man aged 25 to 40 in good health and a related stem cell transplant donor. What was sequenced was PBMCs. The chain joins TRBV4-2 to TRBJ2-5, with 7 bases lining up with TRBD2. The CDR3, as DNA: TGTGCCAGCAGCCAAGATCAAGAGGGGAGGGCGACCCAGTACTTC. This gives the protein CASSQDQEGRATQYF.